This T cell receptor (beta chain) was captured by sequencing in a study of blood T cell repertoires in COVID-19. Authors' methods: Using reference gene primer amplification, nucleated cell counts were estimated. The method was immunoSEQ multiplex PCR; TCRdb's version includes in-frame clones alone and lacks a portion of them. V and J calls and clone size are copied from that table; D and trimming were computed from the DNA. The sample yields a few hundred thousand clones, roughly 90% seen once. This CDR3 spans 16 amino acids. From germline, CDR1 is SGHNT and CDR2 YYREEE (reference sequence). The trim removed 4 bases at V and 5 bases at J, leaving 12 bases unmatched.

The chain has TRBV5-4 and TRBJ2-7, with 10 bases identical to TRBD1. Sequencing was performed on peripheral blood. This TCR was recovered from a man aged 55 to 70 with acute or convalescent COVID-19. The CDR3 coding sequence is TGTGCCAGCAGCCCCCGGACGGGACAGGGGTTCCACGAGCAGTACTTC. Translated, it gives CASSPRTGQGFHEQYF.